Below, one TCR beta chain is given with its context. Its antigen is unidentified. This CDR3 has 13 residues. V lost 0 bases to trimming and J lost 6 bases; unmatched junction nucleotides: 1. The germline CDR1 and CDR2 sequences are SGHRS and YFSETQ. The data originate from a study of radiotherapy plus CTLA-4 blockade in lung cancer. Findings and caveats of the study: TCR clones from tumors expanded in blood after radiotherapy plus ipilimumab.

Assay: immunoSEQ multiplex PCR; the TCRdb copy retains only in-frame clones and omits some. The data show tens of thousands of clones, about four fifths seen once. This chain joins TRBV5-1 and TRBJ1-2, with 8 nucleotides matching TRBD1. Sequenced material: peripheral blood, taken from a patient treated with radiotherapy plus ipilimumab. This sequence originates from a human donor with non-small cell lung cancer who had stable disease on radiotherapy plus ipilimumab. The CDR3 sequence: CASSLGQGNGYTF. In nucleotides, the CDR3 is TGCGCCAGCAGCTTGGGACAGGGGAATGGCTACACCTTC.